This T cell receptor (beta chain) was captured in a study of blood T cells in healthy people across ages (dated by TCRdb to about 2015). For the wider study: In model experiments, template switching captured roughly one uniquely barcoded TCR beta cDNA molecule for every two T cells. For two donors (one aged 18 to 29 and one aged 80 or older), the study analyzed two additional independent replicas of 1 million unique cDNA reads from the same blood draw. Four age groups were formed from the donors: young (average approximately 15 years), middle-aged (around 37), aged (around 68) and long-lived (82). Using deep sequencing normalized with unique cDNA molecular identifiers, the study measured how TCR beta repertoire diversity changes with age. Donors of different ages were randomly distributed across sequencing lanes to avoid experimental bias. Broad study findings and their caveats: There was a strong correlation between observed TCR beta diversity and the percentage of naive T cells measured by flow cytometry. Because donor CMV infection status was unknown, age-related changes in expanded clonotypes were potentially confounded. Estimates of total diversity based on one million sequenced T cells were considered lower bounds and underestimates. Conclusive comparison of naive and antigen-experienced compartments was prevented by the profiling of bulk unsorted PBMCs. Observed TCR beta diversity per million T cells fell roughly linearly with age, and a significant reduction was already apparent by age approximately 40. Compared with the aged group, more naive CD4+ T cells, fewer expanded clones and increased TCR diversity were shown by the long-lived group, suggesting age selection.

Preparation of the library involved 5' RACE. The sequencing machine was an Illumina HiSeq 2500. A second PCR of roughly 6 to 11 cycles was run with a J-beta primer mix and a sample-barcoded 5' primer. A template-switch 5' adaptor carrying 12 random nucleotides introduced a unique molecular identifier onto each TCR beta cDNA molecule. At least 2.5 million CDR3-containing paired-end reads were obtained from each sample. The Mint cDNA synthesis kit, primed by a TRBC-specific oligonucleotide, was used to synthesize first-strand cDNA from all RNA. After uracil-DNA glycosylase treatment, a first 18-cycle PCR used universal primers M1SS and BC2_uni_R on all cDNA. As for the authors' bioinformatics: For normalization, 1 million high-quality reads were randomly selected from each sample, with every read carrying a distinct molecular identifier. Instead of being binned into consensus sequences, reads with shared molecular identifiers were discarded. MiTCR, with a Q25 quality threshold and the strictest error-elimination algorithm, was used for CDR3 identification, clonotype clustering and error correction. A nonparametric unseen species model using Euler transformation provided a lower-bound estimate of total TCR beta diversity. TCRdb ran its own pipeline on the public reads, namely fastp trimming at Q25 and MiXCR clone calling, and kept in-frame beta chains. Rows matching on CDR3 protein sequence are summarized as one entry with the most common DNA and genes. The V and J calls and clone size come from TCRdb's table, not from the authors' own analysis. A total of roughly 650,000 distinct CDR3 sequences appear in this sample, approximately 30% of them only once. 15% of the sample goes to the ten largest clones.

The CDR3 starts with the cysteine, ends with the phenylalanine, and has 15 residues. The CDR3 DNA has 45 bases and is translated from base 1. Trimming takes 5 bases off V and 4 bases off J; junction bases not matched to a gene: 7. This clonotype was recorded at least ten times. The antigen this receptor binds is unknown. No much larger clone exists at a distance of one base, and base qualities are not known. Systemically healthy Caucasian individuals from Russia, 39 in total and aged about 6 to 90 years, were included as donors. Roughly 10 milliliters of peripheral blood were drawn from each donor into EDTA-treated Vacutainer tubes. Ficoll-Paque density-gradient centrifugation was used to isolate PBMCs, with at least 6.5 million per sample. Trizol reagent was used to extract total RNA from PBMCs, with at least 5 micrograms per sample. For every donor, an aliquot of PBMCs went through flow cytometry to measure the percentages of naive CD45RAhigh/CD27high T cells.

The V and J genes are TRBV12-3 or TRBV12-4 and TRBJ2-3; TRBD2 lines up with 9 middle nucleotides. The sample was blood. The sequence came from a woman of 80 years or more in good health. Donor details come from another sample of the same person, matched by shared clones. For the CDR3, the sequence is CASSTLGGGADTQYF. The sequenced DNA is TGTGCCAGCAGTACCCTTGGCGGGGGGGCAGATACGCAGTATTTT.